The T cell receptor beta chain under discussion was sequenced for a study of graft-versus-host responses after intestinal transplantation. Study overall: Multivisceral, liver-intestinal, or isolated intestinal transplants were performed in recipients. Induction using anti-thymocyte globulin, followed by tacrolimus and steroids for 2 to 4 years, was given to all recipients.

As concerns this clone: The antigen is not known.

Trimming cost V 1 base and J 4 bases, with 14 bases left between them. The CDR3 is made up of 16 amino acids. CDR1 is SGHAT, CDR2 FQDESV, per germline (reference sequence). The table came from immunoSEQ multiplex PCR; TCRdb's copy has only in-frame clones and leaves some out. The data contain roughly 81,000 clones, roughly four fifths of them singletons. Study-wide results and limits: Investigators detected GvH clones in recipient marrow, with some emerging earlier in ileum or blood. Some patients had graft-donor T cell macrochimerism, and their allografts showed high graft-versus-host to host-versus-graft clonal ratios.

The sample in question was unstimulated CD4+ T cells sorted from spleen or lymph node cells, obtained before intestinal transplant. The receptor comes from a human donor who received an intestinal transplant. This chain links TRBV11-1 with TRBJ2-1; possibly TRBD1 for D (5 bases). CDR3 amino acids: CASSLEARATYNEQFF. As DNA, the CDR3 is TGTGCCAGCAGCTTAGAGGCCAGGGCGACGTACAATGAGCAGTTCTTC.